The clone carrying this T cell receptor (beta chain) was counted at least ten times. TCRdb re-called the 5' RACE reads with MiXCR, one entry per CDR3 protein. The sample gives roughly 20,000 distinct CDR3 sequences, approximately 28% of which show up once; about 2% is in the top ten. The CDR3 has 16 amino acids. The junction had 12 bases not matched to a gene; V was cut back by 5 bases and J by 6 bases. CDR1 PRHDT and CDR2 FYEKMQ come from the germline V gene (reference sequence). The sequence was collected from a female donor with breast cancer. The source material was tumor-infiltrating naive CD4+ T cells sorted from the breast tumor. Subset meaning: naive CD4+ T cells, CD4+CD45RA+CD25-. V and J are TRBV13 and TRBJ2-2; TRBD2 agrees at 7 bases. The CDR3 sequence: CASSPAGRTPAGELFF. CDR3 DNA sequence: TGTGCCAGCAGCCCAGCGGGACGGACTCCAGCCGGGGAGCTGTTTTTT.